A selection of T cell receptor beta chains follows, all from one sample in a study of CD8+ T cells in alopecia areata. Clones were sequenced by immunoSEQ multiplex PCR, and TCRdb holds only the in-frame ones, with some missing. The table shows approximately 150,000 clones, with more than 40% occurring only once. The sequenced sample consisted of CD4+ T cells sorted from blood. These receptors originate from a human donor with alopecia areata. CDR3s include the opening cysteine and the closing phenylalanine or tryptophan. Each record gives: D gene, J gene, V gene, clone size, CDR3 DNA, CDR3 protein. A D gene is named only where the DNA matches it firmly. Clone size is shown for a subset of rows, as once, few, many or a class of expanded clone.

>.|TRBJ2-7|TRBV13|once
TGTGCCAGCAGCGGCAATATCTACGAGCAGTACTTC
CASSGNIYEQYF
>.|TRBJ1-2|TRBV19|few
TGTGCCAGTAGGGGGAGAGGGAAGAATGGCTACACCTTC
CASRGRGKNGYTF
>.|TRBJ2-6|TRBV28|few
TGTGCCAGCAGTCCGGACAGAGCTGGGGCCAACGTCCTGACTTTC
CASSPDRAGANVLTF
>.|TRBJ2-1|TRBV30|.
TGTGCCTGGGTCAGGGACTTCCTCTACAATGAGCAGTTCTTC
CAWVRDFLYNEQFF
>.|TRBJ2-7|TRBV2|.
TGTGCCAGCAGTGACCCGGTTATCTCCTACGAGCAGTACTTC
CASSDPVISYEQYF
>TRBD1|TRBJ2-2|TRBV9|.
TGTGCCAGCAGCGTGTGGCAGGGGGCTTCCGGGGAGCTGTTTTTT
CASSVWQGASGELFF
>.|TRBJ2-1|TRBV5-1|.
TGCGCCAGCAGCTTTGGAGCAGGGGCCTACAATGAGCAGTTCTTC
CASSFGAGAYNEQFF
>.|TRBJ2-5|TRBV19|few
TGTGCCAGTAGTTTGGGGCAGGGACAAGAGACCCAGTACTTC
CASSLGQGQETQYF
>.|TRBJ1-1|TRBV29-1|.
TGCAGCGTTCGTTCGCGGGAAGCTTTCTTT
CSVRSREAFF
>TRBD1|TRBJ1-2|TRBV5-1|few
TGCGCCAGCAGCGTCTCCGGGACAGACTATGGCTACACCTTC
CASSVSGTDYGYTF
>.|TRBJ1-1|TRBV29-1|few
TGCAGCGCTGAGGGTCAGGGACGTGGGAACACTGAAGCTTTCTTT
CSAEGQGRGNTEAFF
>.|TRBJ1-5|TRBV30|once
TGTGCCTGGAGTCAAGGGGTAGACCAGCCCCAGCATTTT
CAWSQGVDQPQHF
>.|TRBJ2-7|TRBV7-9|.
TGTGCCAGCAGCTTAATCTCCCAGGGATATAACGAGCAGTACTTC
CASSLISQGYNEQYF
>.|TRBJ2-1|TRBV27|few
TGTGCCAGCAGTCCGAGCCCGGGGTTTGCCAATGAGCAGTTCTTC
CASSPSPGFANEQFF
>TRBD1|TRBJ2-7|TRBV29-1|few
TGCAGCGTTGAAGAAAGGGACAGGGGCCACCATGTCTACGAGCAGTACTTC
CSVEERDRGHHVYEQYF
>.|TRBJ1-2|TRBV5-5|.
TGTGCCAGCAGCCCGACTACAGGGCCAAACTATGGCTACACCTTC
CASSPTTGPNYGYTF
>.|TRBJ2-1|TRBV6-5|.
TGTGCCAGCGCCCTGTCGTACTACAATGAGCAGTTCTTC
CASALSYYNEQFF
>TRBD2|TRBJ2-5|TRBV5-1|.
TGCGCCAGCAGCACGGGACTAGCGGGCCGGTTCCAAGAGACCCAGTACTTC
CASSTGLAGRFQETQYF
>.|TRBJ2-2|TRBV28|.
TGTGCCAGCAGTTTTCGGCGGGCGTTAAGTCACGGGGAGCTGTTTTTT
CASSFRRALSHGELFF
>.|TRBJ2-3|TRBV27|.
TGTGCCAGCAGTTTTCAGGCGCGGGGGCCAGATACGCAGTATTTT
CASSFQARGPDTQYF
>TRBD1|TRBJ2-3|TRBV6-6|.
TGTGCCAGCAGCCCAGACGGGACAGGGGGTTGGGATACGCAGTATTTT
CASSPDGTGGWDTQYF
>TRBD1|TRBJ2-5|TRBV6-6|.
TGTGCCAGCAGCACCTCCGGGACAGGGGAGACCCAGTACTTC
CASSTSGTGETQYF
>.|TRBJ2-3|TRBV29-1|.
TGCAGCGTTGCCAGGGGTAGGGCAGATACGCAGTATTTT
CSVARGRADTQYF
>.|TRBJ2-1|TRBV2|.
TGTGCCACAACTTACACCGGGACGGCCCAATACAATGAGCAGTTCTTC
CATTYTGTAQYNEQFF
>.|TRBJ2-7|TRBV7-9|.
TGTGCCAGCAGTACCGACCTTTCCTACGAGCAGTACTTC
CASSTDLSYEQYF
>TRBD1|TRBJ1-2|TRBV30|.
TGTGCCTGGAGCCAAACAGGGGGCTATGGCTACACCTTC
CAWSQTGGYGYTF
>TRBD1|TRBJ2-1|TRBV29-1|few
TGCAGCGTGGCGCTCGGACAGGGCCACAATGAGCAGTTCTTC
CSVALGQGHNEQFF
>.|TRBJ2-1|TRBV19|.
TGTGCCACTTCCAAAGCGGTTTACAATGAGCAGTTCTTC
CATSKAVYNEQFF
>.|TRBJ1-3|TRBV30|.
TGTGCCTGGAGTGTCGTTGGAAACACCATATATTTT
CAWSVVGNTIYF
>TRBD2|TRBJ2-2|TRBV5-1|.
TGCGCCAGCAACGATTTGCCAGCGGGAACCGGGGAGCTGTTTTTT
CASNDLPAGTGELFF
>TRBD1|TRBJ2-4|TRBV25-1|.
TGTGCCAGCAGTGATTGGACAGGGCCTACCAAAAACATTCAGTACTTC
CASSDWTGPTKNIQYF
>.|TRBJ2-3|TRBV5-1|.
TGCGCCAGCAGTCAGTCGGTGGGCACAGATACGCAGTATTTT
CASSQSVGTDTQYF
>.|TRBJ2-3|TRBV7-9|.
TGTGCCAGCAGCCTGAGACAGGGCACAGATACGCAGTATTTT
CASSLRQGTDTQYF
>.|TRBJ2-5|TRBV5-1|.
TGCGCCAGCAGCCTAGGACAAGCACAAGAGACCCAGTACTTC
CASSLGQAQETQYF
>.|TRBJ2-2|TRBV11-2|few
TGTGCCAGCAGCCCTACGGGGCGCGGGGAGCTGTTTTTT
CASSPTGRGELFF
>.|TRBJ2-1|TRBV29-1|.
TGCAGCGTTCTGAAACGGTATGACAATGAGCAGTTCTTC
CSVLKRYDNEQFF
>.|TRBJ1-5|TRBV19|few
TGTGCCAGTAGTATCCCAGGGTATGGTCAGCCCCAGCATTTT
CASSIPGYGQPQHF
>.|TRBJ1-2|TRBV5-4|.
TGTGCCAGCAGCCCTCCCTTCAGTGGCAATGGCTACACCTTC
CASSPPFSGNGYTF
>.|TRBJ1-1|TRBV5-1|.
TGCGCCAGCAGCTCTTTGGGGGGGTCGGTGAACACTGAAGCTTTCTTT
CASSSLGGSVNTEAFF
>.|TRBJ2-5|TRBV5-4|.
TGTGCCAGCAGCTCCAGGGTATGGGAGACCCAGTACTTC
CASSSRVWETQYF
>.|TRBJ2-5|TRBV5-1|.
TGCGCCAGCAGCCCACGGGCCTTGCGGGAGACCCAGTACTTC
CASSPRALRETQYF
>TRBD2|TRBJ2-1|TRBV14|.
TGTGCCAGCAGCCGCACCCTAGCGGGGCGCAATGAGCAGTTCTTC
CASSRTLAGRNEQFF
>.|TRBJ2-5|TRBV27|.
TGTGCCAGCAGTTTATCCGCGCTGACTGTAGGGACCCAGTACTTC
CASSLSALTVGTQYF
>.|TRBJ2-1|TRBV6-1|.
TGTGCCAGCACGGAGGTTTGGGACTACAATGAGCAGTTCTTC
CASTEVWDYNEQFF
>.|TRBJ2-3|TRBV9|.
TGTGCCAGCAGCGCGCCGAAGCTAGTTGAGACAGGCAGCACAGATACGCAGTATTTT
CASSAPKLVETGSTDTQYF
>TRBD2|TRBJ2-1|TRBV29-1|.
TGCAGCGTTGTAATAGGCGGGAGAGGCAATGAGCAGTTCTTC
CSVVIGGRGNEQFF
>.|TRBJ2-1|TRBV7-9|.
TGTGCCAGCAGCTGGACCTTCCGGGAAGCAAACAATGAGCAGTTCTTC
CASSWTFREANNEQFF
>TRBD1|TRBJ1-1|TRBV6-6|few
TGTGCCAGCAGTCGCGGACAGGGGGCGGCTGAAGCTTTCTTT
CASSRGQGAAEAFF
>.|TRBJ1-2|TRBV7-2|.
TGTGCCAGCAGCTTATTTTCCATGATCTATGGCTACACCTTC
CASSLFSMIYGYTF
>.|TRBJ1-2|TRBV6-5|.
TGTGCCAGCAGTCAGCCGCCTTACTATGGCTACACCTTC
CASSQPPYYGYTF
>TRBD2|TRBJ2-3|TRBV28|few
TGTGCCAGCAAGAGGGAGCGGGAGTTCGATACGCAGTATTTT
CASKREREFDTQYF
>TRBD1|TRBJ2-4|TRBV7-2|few
TGTGCCAGCAGCGTTGACAGGGTTCAGTACTTC
CASSVDRVQYF
>.|TRBJ2-7|TRBV29-1|.
TGCAGCGCCTCACAGGGAGACTACGAGCAGTACTTC
CSASQGDYEQYF
>.|TRBJ2-7|TRBV9|.
TGTGCCAGCAGCGTAGGGGGTAGTTACGAGCAGTACTTC
CASSVGGSYEQYF